Sequencing of this TCR beta chain was carried out in a study of cytomegalovirus exposure and HLA in healthy donors. The CDR3 has 16 residues. Trimming removed 4 bases from V and 5 bases from J; junction bases left unmatched: 7. Looked up from germline, CDR1 is SGHRS and CDR2 is YFSETQ. As regards this clone: Antigen: not known.

Researchers ran the PCR with 60 Vbeta and 13 Jbeta primers. In the authors' workflow: A later analysis tallied some 84 million unique TCR beta chains, around 11 million of them shared. Clones were read by immunoSEQ multiplex PCR, and TCRdb kept only the in-frame ones, dropping some. Clone size and the V and J calls come from that table; the DNA yielded D and trimming. The table includes 150,000 to 190,000 clones, around 82% detected once. Points from the study as a whole: In a later analysis, several top co-occurrence clusters appeared linked to parvovirus B19, influenza, CMV and Epstein-Barr virus.

The sequencing sample was made of PBMCs. This receptor was taken from a woman aged 45-65 years in good health and CMV-seropositive. V is TRBV5-1 and J is TRBJ2-5; 14 nucleotides align to TRBD2. In nucleotides, the CDR3 is TGCGCCAGCAGCCCCGGGACTAGCGGGGGCAAGGAGACCCAGTACTTC. Encoded protein: CASSPGTSGGKETQYF.